What follows are 11 T cell receptor beta chains derived from one specimen sequenced in a study of radiotherapy plus CTLA-4 blockade in lung cancer. Method: immunoSEQ multiplex PCR; TCRdb's copy keeps in-frame clones and lacks some. Here the sample spans about 38,000 clones, 65% to 90% being singletons. Sequenced here: peripheral blood, sampled from a patient treated with radiotherapy plus ipilimumab. These TCRs come from a human donor with non-small cell lung cancer whose response to radiotherapy plus ipilimumab could not be evaluated.

The V gene is TRBV5-1, the J gene TRBJ2-7, with TRBD1 as a possible D gene (6 bases). The ends were cut back, 0 bases at V and 3 bases at J, with 10 bases in the middle. CDR1 and CDR2 from the germline V gene are SGHRS and YFSETQ. CDR3 size: 14 residues. This chain's CDR3 is CASSLGYRDYEQYF. CDR3 nucleotide sequence: TGCGCCAGCAGCTTGGGATACAGGGACTACGAGCAGTACTTC. Drawing the rest from reference TRBV5-1 and TRBJ2-7, the complete variable domain is KAGVTQTPRYLIKTRGQQVTLSCSPISGHRSVSWYQQTPGQGLQFLFEYFSETQRNKGNFPGRFSGRQFSNSRSEMNVSTLELGDSALYLCASSLGYRDYEQYFGPGTRLTVT.

The V and J genes are TRBV7-3 and TRBJ1-4; no reliable D call. CDR3 length: 16 amino acids. The V gene lost 1 base and the J gene lost 3 bases, with 12 bases spanning the gap. The V gene's germline CDR1 is SGHTA and CDR2 FQGTGA. In DNA form, the CDR3 reads TGTGCCAGCAGCTTAAGCGGGAGGGTAGCTAATGAAAAACTGTTTTTT. Protein: CASSLSGRVANEKLFF.

The chain has TRBV18 and TRBJ2-6; D unresolved. Trimming removed 3 bases from V and 3 bases from J, with 12 bases in between. CDR3 size: 16 residues. The germline gives CDR1 KGHSH, CDR2 LQKENI. The chain's CDR3 is CASSPLGALGANVLTF. The CDR3 nucleotides read TGTGCCAGCTCACCGCTCGGTGCTCTTGGGGCCAACGTCCTGACTTTC.

The rearrangement joins TRBV7-9 to TRBJ2-1; 8 positions agree with TRBD2. Germline V gene sequence: CDR1 SEHNR, CDR2 FQNEAQ (reference sequence). CDR3 length: 15 amino acids. V shed 5 bases, J shed 2 bases, and the junction held 5 bases outside the gene matches. In DNA form, the CDR3 reads TGTGCCAGCAGCCCCCGGGGGGGCGCCTACAATGAGCAGTTCTTC. Its translation is CASSPRGGAYNEQFF.

The chain links TRBV2 to TRBJ2-5; 12 bases are shared with TRBD2. Looked up from germline, CDR1 is SNHLY and CDR2 is FYNNEI. The CDR3 covers 15 residues. V was pared by 1 base and J by 6 bases, with 3 bases of the junction left unmatched. The CDR3, as DNA: TGTGCCAGCAGTGAAGAGGGACTAGCGGGCAAGACCCAGTACTTC. This codes for CASSEEGLAGKTQYF.

V gene TRBV19 combines with J gene TRBJ1-2, with 7 bases fitting TRBD1. This CDR3 comprises 13 residues. CDR1 and CDR2 from the germline V gene are LNHDA and SQIVND (reference sequence). With V trimmed by 1 base and J by 6 bases, 2 bases remained unmatched. The CDR3: CASSIVTGNGYTF. The DNA of the CDR3 is TGTGCCAGTAGTATAGTGACAGGGAATGGCTACACCTTC.

This chain connects TRBV6-5 to TRBJ2-7; maybe TRBD2 (6 bases). The CDR3 is 11 residues long. CDR1 and CDR2 (germline): MNHEY, SVGAGI. V was shortened by 7 bases and J by 7 bases, with 11 bases between the two germline ends. CDR3 residues: CASTRRGEQYF. CDR3 DNA: TGTGCCAGCACCCGCCGGGGGGAGCAGTACTTC.

The genes are TRBV5-4 and TRBJ2-5; possibly TRBD2 for D (5 bases). CDR1 is SGHNT and CDR2 is YYREEE in the germline V gene (reference sequence). With 3 bases removed from V and 2 bases from J, the gap between germline ends came to 11 bases. This CDR3 contains 14 residues. The CDR3 loop is CASSSPTGQETQYF. The CDR3 coding sequence is TGTGCCAGCAGCTCCCCTACGGGGCAAGAGACCCAGTACTTC.

The V call is TRBV15, the J call TRBJ2-5; D may be TRBD1 (5 bases). Judging by the DNA end, TRBJ2-7 fits better; the J call may be wrong. The CDR3 extends over 12 amino acids. Germline CDR1 and CDR2: LNHNV and YYDKDF (reference sequence). The CDR3 sequence is CATSGQGYEQYF. CDR3 in DNA: TGTGCCACCAGCGGCCAGGGCTACGAGCAGTACTTC.

This clone turned up a few times. The chain employs TRBV7-9 and TRBJ2-7; 9 bases are shared with TRBD2. The J segment lost 5 bases and the V segment lost 5 bases, leaving 1 base of the junction unmatched. The CDR3 spans 12 residues. Germline V gene data show CDR1 as SEHNR and CDR2 as FQNEAQ (reference sequence). CDR3 DNA: TGTGCCAGCAGCCGACTAGCGGACGAGCAGTACTTC. Its protein is CASSRLADEQYF.

The genes are TRBV5-5 and TRBJ1-4, with D unclear. Germline V gene sequence: CDR1 SGHKS, CDR2 YYEKEE (reference sequence). V shed 0 bases and J shed 8 bases, with 8 bases lying between them. The CDR3 is made up of 13 amino acids. The chain's CDR3 is CASSLASTEKLFF. Here the CDR3 DNA reads TGTGCCAGCAGCTTGGCCTCGACAGAAAAACTGTTTTTT.